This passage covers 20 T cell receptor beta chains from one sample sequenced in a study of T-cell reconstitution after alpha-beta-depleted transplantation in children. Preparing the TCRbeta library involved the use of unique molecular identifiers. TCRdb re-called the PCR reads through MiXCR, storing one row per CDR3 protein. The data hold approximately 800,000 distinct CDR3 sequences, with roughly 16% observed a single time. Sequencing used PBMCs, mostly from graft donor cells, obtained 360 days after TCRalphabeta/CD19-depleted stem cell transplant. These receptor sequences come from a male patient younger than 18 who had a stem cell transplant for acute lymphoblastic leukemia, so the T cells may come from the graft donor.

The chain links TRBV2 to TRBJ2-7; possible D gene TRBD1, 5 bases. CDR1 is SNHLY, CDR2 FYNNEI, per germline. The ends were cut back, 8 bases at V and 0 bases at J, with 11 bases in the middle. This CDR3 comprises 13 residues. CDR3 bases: TGTGCCAGCTTAGGACATAGCTCCTACGAGCAGTACTTC. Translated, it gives CASLGHSSYEQYF.

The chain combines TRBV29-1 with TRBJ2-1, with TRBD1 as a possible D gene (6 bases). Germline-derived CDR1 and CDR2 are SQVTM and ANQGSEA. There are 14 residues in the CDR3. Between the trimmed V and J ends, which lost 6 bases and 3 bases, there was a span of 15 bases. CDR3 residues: CSVTGQGLYNEQFF. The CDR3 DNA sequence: TGCAGCGTCACTGGGCAGGGGCTCTACAATGAGCAGTTCTTC.

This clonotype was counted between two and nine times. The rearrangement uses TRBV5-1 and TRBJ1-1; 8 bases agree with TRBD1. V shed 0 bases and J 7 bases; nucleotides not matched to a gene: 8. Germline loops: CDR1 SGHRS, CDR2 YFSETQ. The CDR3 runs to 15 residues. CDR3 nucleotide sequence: TGCGCCAGCAGCTTGGGGCGGACAGGGACAGATGAAGCTTTCTTT. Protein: CASSLGRTGTDEAFF.

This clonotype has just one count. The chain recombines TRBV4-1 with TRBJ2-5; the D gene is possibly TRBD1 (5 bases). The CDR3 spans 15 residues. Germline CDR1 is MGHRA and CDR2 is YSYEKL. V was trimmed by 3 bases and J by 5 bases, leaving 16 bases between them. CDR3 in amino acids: CASSHVRGEPETQYF. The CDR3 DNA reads TGCGCCAGCAGCCATGTAAGGGGTGAGCCGGAGACCCAGTACTTC.

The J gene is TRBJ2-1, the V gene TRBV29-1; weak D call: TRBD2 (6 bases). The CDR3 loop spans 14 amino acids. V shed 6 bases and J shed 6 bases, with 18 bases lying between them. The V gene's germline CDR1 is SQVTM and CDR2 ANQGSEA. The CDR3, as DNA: TGCAGCGTGCCTAGGGCGGGGCGGGGCAATGAGCAGTTCTTC. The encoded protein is CSVPRAGRGNEQFF.

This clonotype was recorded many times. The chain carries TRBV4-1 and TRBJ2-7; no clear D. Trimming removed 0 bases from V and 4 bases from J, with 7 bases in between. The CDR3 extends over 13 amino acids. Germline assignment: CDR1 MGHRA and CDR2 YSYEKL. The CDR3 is CASSQDQSYEQYF. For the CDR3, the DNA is TGCGCCAGCAGCCAAGACCAGAGTTACGAGCAGTACTTC.

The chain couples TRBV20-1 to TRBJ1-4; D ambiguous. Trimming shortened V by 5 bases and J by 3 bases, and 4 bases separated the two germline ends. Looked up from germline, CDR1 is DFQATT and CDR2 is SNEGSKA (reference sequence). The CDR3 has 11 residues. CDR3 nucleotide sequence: TGCAGTGCTTCAGCTAATGAAAAACTGTTTTTT. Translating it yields CSASANEKLFF.

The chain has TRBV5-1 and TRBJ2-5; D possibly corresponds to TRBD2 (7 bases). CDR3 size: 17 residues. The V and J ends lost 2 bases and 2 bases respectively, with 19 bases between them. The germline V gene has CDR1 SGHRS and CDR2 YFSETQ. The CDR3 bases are TGCGCCAGCAGCTTATCCCCGGGGGGCGGACTACAAGAGACCCAGTACTTC. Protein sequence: CASSLSPGGGLQETQYF.

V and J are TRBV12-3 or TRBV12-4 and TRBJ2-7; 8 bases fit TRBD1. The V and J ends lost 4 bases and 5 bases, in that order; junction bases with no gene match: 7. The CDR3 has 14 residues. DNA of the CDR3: TGTGCCAGCAGTTCCTGGGACAGGCACGACGAGCAGTACTTC. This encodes CASSSWDRHDEQYF.

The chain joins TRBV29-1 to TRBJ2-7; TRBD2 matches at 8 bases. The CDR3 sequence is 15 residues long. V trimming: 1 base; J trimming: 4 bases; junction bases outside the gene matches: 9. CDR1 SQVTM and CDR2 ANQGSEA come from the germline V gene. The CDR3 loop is CSVEAGTRRLYEQYF. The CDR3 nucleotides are TGCAGCGTTGAAGCCGGGACTAGAAGATTATACGAGCAGTACTTC.

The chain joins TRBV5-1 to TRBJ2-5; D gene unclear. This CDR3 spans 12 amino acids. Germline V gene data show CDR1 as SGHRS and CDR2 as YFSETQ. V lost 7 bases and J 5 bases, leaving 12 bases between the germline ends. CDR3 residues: CASGSAVETQYF. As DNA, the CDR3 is TGCGCCAGCGGCTCGGCTGTGGAGACCCAGTACTTC.

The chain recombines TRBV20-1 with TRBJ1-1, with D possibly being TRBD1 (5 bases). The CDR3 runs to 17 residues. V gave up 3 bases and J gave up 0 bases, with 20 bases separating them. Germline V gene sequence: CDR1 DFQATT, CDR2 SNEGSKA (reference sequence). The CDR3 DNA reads TGCAGTGCTAGGAATACCGGGATCCGGGACTTGAACACTGAAGCTTTCTTT. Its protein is CSARNTGIRDLNTEAFF.

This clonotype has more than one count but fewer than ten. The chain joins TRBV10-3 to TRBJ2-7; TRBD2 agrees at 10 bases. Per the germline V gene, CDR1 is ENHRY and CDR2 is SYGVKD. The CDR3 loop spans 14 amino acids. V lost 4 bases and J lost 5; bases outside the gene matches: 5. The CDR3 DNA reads TGTGCCATCAGTGCCCTAGCGGGAGTCCACGAGCAGTACTTC. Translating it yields CAISALAGVHEQYF.

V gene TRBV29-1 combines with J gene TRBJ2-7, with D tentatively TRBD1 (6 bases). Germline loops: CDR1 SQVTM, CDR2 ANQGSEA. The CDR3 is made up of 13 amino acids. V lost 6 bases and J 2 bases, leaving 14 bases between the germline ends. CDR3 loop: CSVASDSPYEQYF. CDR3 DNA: TGCAGCGTAGCCTCGGACAGTCCCTACGAGCAGTACTTC.

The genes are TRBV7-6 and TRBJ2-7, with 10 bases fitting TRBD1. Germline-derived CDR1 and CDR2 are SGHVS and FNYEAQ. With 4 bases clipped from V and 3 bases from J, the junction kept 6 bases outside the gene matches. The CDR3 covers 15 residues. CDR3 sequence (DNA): TGTGCCAGCAGCTCTTGGGACAGGGGTAGCTACGAGCAGTACTTC. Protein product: CASSSWDRGSYEQYF.

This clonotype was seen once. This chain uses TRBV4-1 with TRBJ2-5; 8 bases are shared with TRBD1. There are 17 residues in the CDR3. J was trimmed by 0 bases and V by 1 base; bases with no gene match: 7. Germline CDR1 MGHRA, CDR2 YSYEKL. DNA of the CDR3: TGCGCCAGCAGCCAAGGGGGGCCAGGGGGCTACCAAGAGACCCAGTACTTC. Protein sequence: CASSQGGPGGYQETQYF.

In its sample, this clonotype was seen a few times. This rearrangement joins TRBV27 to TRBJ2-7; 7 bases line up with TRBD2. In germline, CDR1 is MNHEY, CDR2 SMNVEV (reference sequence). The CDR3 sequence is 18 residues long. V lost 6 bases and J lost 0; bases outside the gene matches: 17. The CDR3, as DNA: TGTGCCAGCAGCCTACACAAGAGATTAGCGGGTCGCTCCTACGAGCAGTACTTC. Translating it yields CASSLHKRLAGRSYEQYF.

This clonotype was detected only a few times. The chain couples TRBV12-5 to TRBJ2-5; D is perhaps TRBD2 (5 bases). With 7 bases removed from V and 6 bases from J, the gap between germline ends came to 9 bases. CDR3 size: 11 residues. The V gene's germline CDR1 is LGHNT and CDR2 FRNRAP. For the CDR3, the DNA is TGTGCTAGTGCCCGAGGGCAGACCCAGTACTTC. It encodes CASARGQTQYF.

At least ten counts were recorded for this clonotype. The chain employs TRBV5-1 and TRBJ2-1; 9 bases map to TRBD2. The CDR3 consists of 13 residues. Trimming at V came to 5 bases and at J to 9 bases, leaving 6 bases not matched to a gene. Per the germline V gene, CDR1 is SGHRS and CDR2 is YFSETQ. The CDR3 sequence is CASRAGGPSEQFF. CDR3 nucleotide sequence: TGCGCCAGCAGGGCGGGAGGGCCATCTGAGCAGTTCTTC.

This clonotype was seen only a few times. The CDR3 reads CASSLVLAGMYTGELFF. CDR3 in DNA: TGTGCCAGCAGCTTGGTACTAGCGGGAATGTACACCGGGGAGCTGTTTTTT. This rearrangement joins TRBV5-6 to TRBJ2-2; 10 bases match TRBD2. The CDR3 totals 17 residues. Per the germline V gene, CDR1 is SGHDT and CDR2 is YYEEEE. J gave up 3 bases and V 0 bases, and 5 bases lay outside the gene matches. Looking up the rest from reference TRBV5-6 and TRBJ2-2 gives the full variable domain: DAGVTQSPTHLIKTRGQQVTLRCSPKSGHDTVSWYQQALGQGPQFIFQYYEEEERQRGNFPDRFSGHQFPNYSSELNVNALLLGDSALYLCASSLVLAGMYTGELFFGEGSRLTVL.